The rows below give T cell receptor beta chains drawn from one sample of a study of Graves' ophthalmopathy and Graves' hyperthyroidism. TCRdb recomputed calls from the multiplex PCR reads with MiXCR, one row per CDR3 protein. The sample consists of some 390,000 distinct CDR3 sequences, about 18% of them appearing once. The sequenced material came from peripheral blood. These receptors all come from a woman aged 18-30 years with Graves' ophthalmopathy. The CDR3 runs from the conserved cysteine through the conserved F or W. Fields, in order: D gene, clone size, V gene, J gene, CDR3 protein, CDR3 DNA. D genes are given only for firm matches. Clone size is stated in some rows and not others, as once, few, many or a class when expanded.

TRBD1	.	TRBV24-1	TRBJ2-5	CATSENPVDRAKPNQETQYF	TGTGCCACCAGTGAGAACCCAGTGGACAGGGCCAAACCAAATCAAGAGACCCAGTACTTC
.	.	TRBV28	TRBJ2-7	CASSLMGREQYF	TGTGCCAGCAGTTTAATGGGTCGGGAGCAGTACTTC
.	many	TRBV6-2/TRBV6-3	TRBJ1-1	CASSYGILGNTEAFF	TGTGCCAGCAGTTACGGTATACTGGGGAACACTGAAGCTTTCTTT
.	many	TRBV30	TRBJ1-6	CAWTGFPYNSPLHF	TGTGCCTGGACAGGGTTCCCATATAATTCACCCCTCCACTTT
.	many	TRBV6-5	TRBJ1-3	CASSSGSGNTIYF	TGTGCCAGCAGCTCGGGCTCTGGAAACACCATATATTTT
.	few	TRBV5-4	TRBJ2-5	CASSLPSGTLQETQYF	TGTGCCAGCAGCCTACCGTCCGGGACCCTCCAAGAGACCCAGTACTTC
.	many	TRBV19	TRBJ1-5	CASSIDRVGQPQHF	TGTGCCAGTAGTATAGACAGGGTAGGTCAGCCCCAGCATTTT
.	.	TRBV25-1	TRBJ2-4	CASTTGTNIQYF	TGTGCCAGCACCACAGGGACAAACATTCAGTACTTC
.	.	TRBV12-3/TRBV12-4	TRBJ2-4	CASSLPAAGWLAKNIQYF	TGTGCCAGCAGTTTACCTGCGGCCGGGTGGCTAGCCAAAAACATTCAGTACTTC
.	many	TRBV10-3	TRBJ1-5	CAIRDSNQPQHF	TGTGCCATCAGGGACAGCAATCAGCCCCAGCATTTT
.	many	TRBV6-5	TRBJ1-3	CASSPNLGAGNTIYF	TGTGCCAGCAGCCCGAACTTGGGGGCTGGAAACACCATATATTTT
TRBD2	many	TRBV7-2	TRBJ2-5	CASSLLAGGEETQYF	TGTGCCAGCAGCTTACTAGCGGGGGGGGAGGAGACCCAGTACTTC
TRBD1	many	TRBV5-1	TRBJ1-1	CASSLGTGGKAFF	TGCGCCAGCAGCTTAGGGACAGGAGGGAAAGCTTTCTTT
.	few	TRBV30	TRBJ2-2	CAWRARPRNTGELFF	TGTGCCTGGAGAGCCAGACCTCGGAACACCGGGGAGCTGTTTTTT